This T cell receptor (beta chain) was retrieved from a study of T cell responses to AZD1222 COVID-19 vaccine (dated by TCRdb to about 2021). Describing the broader study: A total of approximately 230 trial participants underwent TCR sequencing, of whom some 210 received two doses of AZD1222 and around 26 received two doses of the MenACWY control vaccine. Trial participants were enrolled by age into 18-55, 56-69 and 70-plus year subgroups, with about 150, 27 and 61 TCR-sequenced participants respectively.

The CDR3 covers 15 residues, taking in both the cysteine and the phenylalanine. The entry retains the CDR3 DNA only, 45 bases that are in frame from base 1. CDR1 and CDR2 (KGHDR, SFDVKD) derive from the germline V gene. Trimming removed 3 bases from V and 5 bases from J, leaving 15 bases between the germline ends. The CDR3 regions of human TCRbeta chains were analyzed by immunosequencing. As for the original processing: TCRs in the repertoires were matched against a reference library of SARS-CoV-2-specific TCRs that had been generated with the MIRA antigen-specificity platform. Breadth was defined as the fraction of unique TCRs that were SARS-CoV-2-associated. Depth was defined as the fraction of total T cells that were SARS-CoV-2-associated. Each spike-specific TCR was assigned to its reactive spike region and to a CD4 or CD8 class using the MIRA data. Log10-transformed breadth and depth values were compared by one-way ANOVA with Sidak's multiple comparisons tests. TCRdb re-hosts the immuneACCESS table, in-frame sequences only. Its copies lack some clones; in the studies checked, an unresolved V gene accounts for under half of them, and the cause for the rest is not known. V and J calls and clone size are as listed in that table; D and trimming were resolved from the DNA. The sample records 130,000 to 150,000 clones, under 95% of which are singletons. In total, the top ten clones hold 2.8% of the sample.

Broader findings and caveats from the paper: The whole spike protein was spanned by vaccine-associated CD4 TCRs, and dominant responses were seen in regions 160-218 and 743-854. No day 14 peak-response samples were available, so repertoires were characterized only after the peak T cell response. In the small 56-69-year group, the increase in depth fell short of significance, most likely because of low power. Reportedly, almost half of the unique spike-specific TCRs recognized epitopes lying outside the regions that are mutated in the B.1.351 and B.1.1.7 variants. A significant rise in spike-specific TCR breadth and depth was observed after two AZD1222 doses relative to day 0 and relative to MenACWY recipients. Participants were mostly white British, with more females than males. The authors suggested clonal diversity may have been underestimated. Conclusions about previously exposed vaccinees are limited because only five to seven AZD1222 recipients were SARS-CoV-2 seropositive at baseline.

Comment on this clone: It has no known antigen specificity. Base qualities are not provided; no much larger clone lies one nucleotide away.

Sample time point, as interpreted from the label and publication: baseline before first vaccination. Sample treatment or condition, as interpreted from the label and publication: meningococcal conjugate vaccine given as trial control. Vaccinee samples came from UK trials COV001 and COV002, including a single-blind randomized controlled phase 2/3 trial of AZD1222 (ChAdOx1 nCoV-19) in healthy adults. For TCRbeta chain sequencing, PBMC samples were collected from trial participants at day 0 and at day 28 after the second dose. The sequencing used peripheral blood, collected on day 0 of MenACWY control vaccination. This chain joins TRBV24-1 to TRBJ2-5; TRBD2 might be the D gene, on 6 matching bases. The receptor was isolated from an adult in good health. For the CDR3, the sequence is CATSDPGGPGETQYF. The DNA is as follows: TGTGCCACCAGTGATCCCGGAGGGCCAGGGGAGACCCAGTACTTC.